This is a list of T cell receptor beta chains from one sample in a study of shared clonotypes between healthy human individuals. Sequencing used immunoSEQ multiplex PCR; TCRdb keeps in-frame clones, though not all of them. Counted here are about 2.1 million clones, roughly 91% occurring once; the ten biggest clones make up around 1.7%. What was sequenced was naive CD8+ T cells from PBMCs. The source is a man between 18 and 35 years old in good health. Some clones in this sample may be carry-over from other donors' samples. Each CDR3 is given with its conserved first and last residue. The D gene is left open where the match is weak. Some rows mark clone size as missing; the rest say once, few, many or name a class of expanded clone.

v_call	clone_size	d_call	j_call	cdr3_nt	cdr3_aa
TRBV5-6	-	-	TRBJ2-7	TGTGCCAGCAGCGGATTGGGGGCGGGCTACGAGCAGTACTTC	CASSGLGAGYEQYF
TRBV9	-	-	TRBJ2-7	TGTGCCAGCAGCACCGACCCCGCCCACCCCTCCTACGAGCAGTACTTC	CASSTDPAHPSYEQYF
TRBV11-2	-	-	TRBJ2-1	TGTGCCAGCACCGCACGGGACACCTCCTACAATGAGCAGTTCTTC	CASTARDTSYNEQFF
TRBV15	-	-	TRBJ1-2	TGTGCCACCAGCATTGGGCGAATGGGACTTAACTATGGCTACACCTTC	CATSIGRMGLNYGYTF
TRBV5-4	-	-	TRBJ1-1	TGTGCCACCAGAAAATTGGGACAGAACACTGAAGCTTTCTTT	CATRKLGQNTEAFF
TRBV5-6	once	TRBD2	TRBJ2-2	TGTGCCAGCAGCACCGGGACTAGCGGGAGGACCGGGGAGCTGTTTTTT	CASSTGTSGRTGELFF
TRBV7-9	-	-	TRBJ1-3	TGTGCCAGCAGCGAATTCACTCCAAGGGGGACTTACTCTGGAAACACCATATATTTT	CASSEFTPRGTYSGNTIYF
TRBV10-3	-	-	TRBJ2-6	TGTGCCATCAGTGAATCGGGACTGCTCTCTGGGGCCAACGTCCTGACTTTC	CAISESGLLSGANVLTF
TRBV15	-	-	TRBJ1-2	TGTGCCACCAGCAGAGGTGAGGGAGACTATGGCTACACCTTC	CATSRGEGDYGYTF
TRBV4-2	-	TRBD2	TRBJ2-3	TGTGCCAGCAGCCAAGGTTTGGGGTCGACGCTAGCGGGCACAGATACGCAGTATTTT	CASSQGLGSTLAGTDTQYF
TRBV7-2	-	TRBD2	TRBJ2-5	TGTGCCAGCAGCTTAGGACTAGCGGGCCTCCAAGAGACCCAGTACTTC	CASSLGLAGLQETQYF
TRBV5-4	once	TRBD2	TRBJ2-4	TGTGCCAGCAGCACGGCCCCTAGCGGGAGGGCGGGGCAGTACTTC	CASSTAPSGRAGQYF